The rows below give T cell receptor beta chains drawn from one sample of a study of early T cells in non-severe SARS-CoV-2 infection. From the 5' RACE reads, TCRdb called clonotypes with MiXCR, one entry per CDR3 protein. Among 60,000 to 65,000 distinct CDR3 sequences listed, 8% to 10% were seen once. The source material was whole blood. Receptors originate from an adult who was a healthcare worker with PCR-confirmed SARS-CoV-2 infection or an uninfected control (not recorded which). CDR3s include the opening cysteine and the closing phenylalanine or tryptophan. The D gene is left open where the match is weak. Clone size appears in some rows only: once, few, many, or a class for an expanded clone.

CASSSTAGLGTDTQYF	TGTGCCAGCAGCTCGACCGCGGGACTAGGCACAGATACGCAGTATTTT	TRBJ2-3	-	TRBV11-2	TRBD2
CSARAGTGTTEAFF	TGCAGTGCTAGAGCCGGGACAGGGACCACTGAAGCTTTCTTT	TRBJ1-1	many	TRBV20-1	TRBD1
CASRASGQPQHF	TGTGCCAGCAGGGCGAGTGGGCAGCCCCAGCATTTT	TRBJ1-5	few	TRBV28	-
CASRKTGTGETDTQYF	TGCGCCAGCAGAAAAACCGGGACAGGTGAAACAGATACGCAGTATTTT	TRBJ2-3	few	TRBV4-1	TRBD1
CASSSVRTSGLILTYNEQFF	TGTGCCAGCAGCTCCGTAAGGACTAGCGGACTCATTCTAACTTACAATGAGCAGTTCTTC	TRBJ2-1	few	TRBV5-4	TRBD2
CASSLRKGDTEAFF	TGTGCCAGCAGCTTAAGGAAGGGTGACACTGAAGCTTTCTTT	TRBJ1-1	many	TRBV11-2	-
CATRTGMITEAFF	TGTGCCACCAGGACAGGAATGATCACTGAAGCTTTCTTT	TRBJ1-1	-	TRBV15	-
CASSGGTEAFF	TGTGCCAGCAGTGGTGGCACTGAAGCTTTCTTT	TRBJ1-1	-	TRBV2	-
CATSDFGQGTDTQYF	TGTGCCACCAGTGATTTCGGACAGGGCACAGATACGCAGTATTTT	TRBJ2-3	many	TRBV24-1	TRBD1
CASSTQGGGELFF	TGTGCCAGCAGCACACAGGGCGGCGGGGAGCTGTTTTTT	TRBJ2-2	few	TRBV9	-
CASSPGQGAYNEQFF	TGCGCCAGCAGCCCGGGACAGGGGGCCTACAATGAGCAGTTCTTC	TRBJ2-1	few	TRBV5-1	TRBD1
CASSSDSSSGNTIYF	TGTGCCAGCAGCTCCGACAGTTCCTCTGGAAACACCATATATTTT	TRBJ1-3	-	TRBV6-5	-
CASSRNIPETQYF	TGCGCCAGCAGCCGAAACATTCCAGAGACCCAGTACTTC	TRBJ2-5	-	TRBV4-1	-
CASSPDVLSGNTIYF	TGCGCCAGCAGCCCGGACGTACTCTCTGGAAACACCATATATTTT	TRBJ1-3	many	TRBV5-1	-